Following are 32 T cell receptor beta chains from one sample sequenced in a study of vaccination and CD4 T cells after COVID-19. Once obtained from cultured CD4+ T cells, the DNA was sequenced using the Oncomine TCR Beta short-read assay. TCRdb independently ran MiXCR on the PCR reads; one entry per CDR3 protein. The repertoire holds about 12,000 distinct CDR3 sequences, with around 20% as singletons. Treatment indicated: roughly 10-day PBMC culture with coronavirus spike peptide pools or control peptides (ViraFEST assay). Their cognate antigens are unknown. The sequencing here drew on CD4+ T cells from blood, cultured in vitro, taken before SARS-CoV-2 vaccination. These receptors were taken from a human donor who received a COVID-19 vaccine.

V usage is TRBV23-1 and J usage is TRBJ1-1; 8 nucleotides align to TRBD1. Being an ORF, TRBV23-1 has a function that is uncertain. The V and J ends lost 3 bases and 1 base, in that order; junction bases with no gene match: 7. The CDR3 runs 16 residues. CDR3: CASSHSPGTGNTEAFF. As DNA, the CDR3 is TGCGCCAGCAGTCACTCCCCCGGGACAGGGAACACTGAAGCTTTCTTT.

By its share, this clonotype is medium-sized (0.01 to 0.1%). The rearrangement joins TRBV27 to TRBJ1-6; maybe TRBD1 (6 bases). The CDR3 is 15 amino acids. The ends were cut back, 3 bases at V and 6 bases at J, with 12 bases in the middle. Germline CDR1 MNHEY, CDR2 SMNVEV (reference sequence). The DNA of the CDR3 is TGTGCCAGCAGTTTCGTACAGGGAGGTAATTCACCCCTCCACTTT. Its protein product is CASSFVQGGNSPLHF.

This sequence joins TRBV10-1 and TRBJ2-7; no reliable D call. V was shortened by 3 bases and J by 3 bases, with 3 bases between the two germline ends. Germline assignment: CDR1 WNHNN and CDR2 SYGVQD (reference sequence). CDR3 length: 11 amino acids. The chain's CDR3 is CASSDHYEQYF. The CDR3 nucleotides read TGCGCCAGCAGTGACCACTACGAGCAGTACTTC.

V is TRBV7-2 and J is TRBJ2-5; D possibly corresponds to TRBD1 (6 bases). Germline assignment: CDR1 SGHTA and CDR2 FQGNSA. The CDR3 has 11 residues. CDR3 sequence reads: CVELRGETQYF. The CDR3 bases are TGTGTCGAACTTAGGGGGGAGACCCAGTACTTC.

This clonotype was seen a handful of times. V is TRBV7-2 and J is TRBJ1-1; D ambiguous. The CDR3 spans 13 residues. CDR1 is SGHTA, CDR2 FQGNSA, per germline. Trimming left V 3 bases short and J 1 base short, with 6 bases between. CDR3 DNA sequence: TGTGCCAGCAGCTTTACACCGAACACTGAAGCTTTCTTT. This encodes CASSFTPNTEAFF.

This clonotype occurred a few times. The V and J genes are TRBV2 and TRBJ2-1, with 12 bases that match TRBD2. V was pared by 3 bases and J by 4 bases, with 1 base of the junction left unmatched. The CDR3 consists of 15 residues. Germline CDR1 reads SNHLY; CDR2 reads FYNNEI. CDR3 DNA: TGTGCCAGCAGTGAGACTAGCGGGGGATACAATGAGCAGTTCTTC. It specifies CASSETSGGYNEQFF.

This clonotype was seen a handful of times. The chain has TRBV5-1 and TRBJ1-5; D is perhaps TRBD1 (6 bases). The germline V gene encodes CDR1 SGHRS and CDR2 YFSETQ. There are 18 residues in the CDR3. V was cut by 0 bases and J by 0 bases, with 16 bases left in between. The CDR3 region is CASSLEGGIDNSNQPQHF. CDR3 DNA sequence: TGCGCCAGCAGCTTGGAGGGGGGCATCGACAATAGCAATCAGCCCCAGCATTTT.

Points on this clonotype: The germline gene is not matched at one end of the junction; a read error may be the cause. V is TRBV24-1 and J is TRBJ2-2; no clear D gene. This CDR3 is built from 15 residues. The germline gives CDR1 KGHDR, CDR2 SFDVKD. The CDR3 DNA reads TGTGCCACCAGCTCCAGGTCCTCGAACATCGGGGAGCTGTTTTTT. This codes for CATSSRSSNIGELFF.

The chain joins TRBV2 to TRBJ2-3; 8 bases fit TRBD1. With V trimmed by 8 bases and J by 2 bases, 6 bases remained unmatched. Germline V gene data show CDR1 as SNHLY and CDR2 as FYNNEI. The CDR3 length is 14 residues. The CDR3 region is CASRQTGDTDTQYF. The CDR3 nucleotides read TGTGCCAGCCGCCAGACAGGGGACACAGATACGCAGTATTTT.

The chain carries TRBV7-9 and TRBJ2-1; 7 bases align to TRBD1. Losses at the gene ends were 5 bases for V and 8 bases for J; bases not matched to a gene: 9. This CDR3 comprises 14 residues. Germline V gene lookup returns CDR1 SEHNR and CDR2 FQNEAQ (reference sequence). This chain's CDR3 is CASSLSDRVDEQFF. The CDR3 DNA reads as TGTGCCAGCAGCCTATCCGACAGGGTAGATGAGCAGTTCTTC.

By share of the sample, this clonotype is large (0.1 to 1%). The chain employs TRBV12-3 or TRBV12-4 and TRBJ1-6; D possibly corresponds to TRBD1 (5 bases). Trimming shortened V by 3 bases and J by 4 bases, and 7 bases separated the two germline ends. CDR3 length: 14 residues. CDR3 coding DNA: TGTGCCAGCAGTTTCCGGGGGTATAATTCACCCCTCCACTTT. Amino acid sequence: CASSFRGYNSPLHF.

V gene TRBV5-1 combines with J gene TRBJ2-7; 8 nucleotides align to TRBD1. Looked up from germline, CDR1 is SGHRS and CDR2 is YFSETQ. The CDR3 length is 14 residues. J lost 3 bases, V lost 4 bases, and 6 bases had no gene match. The CDR3 bases are TGCGCCAGCAGCCTGGGACAGGCATACTACGAGCAGTACTTC. It yields the protein CASSLGQAYYEQYF.

This clonotype ranks as medium-sized. The chain combines TRBV6-2 or TRBV6-3 with TRBJ2-5, with 7 bases fitting TRBD2. Germline trimming cut 3 bases from V and 5 bases from J; bases unmatched to any gene: 9. The CDR3 consists of 15 residues. CDR1 is MNHEY and CDR2 is SVGEGT in the germline V gene. The CDR3 protein is CASSYRLGLGETQYF. The CDR3 DNA sequence: TGTGCCAGCAGTTATCGCCTAGGACTAGGGGAGACCCAGTACTTC.

The DNA for the CDR3 is TGTGCCAGCAGACCACAGGGGGCAGGGAACACCATATATTTT. Its protein is CASRPQGAGNTIYF. This rearrangement joins TRBV2 to TRBJ1-3; 9 bases map to TRBD1. Germline lookup yields CDR1 SNHLY and CDR2 FYNNEI. This CDR3 is 14 amino acids long. The junction had 7 bases not matched to a gene; V was cut back by 6 bases and J by 7 bases.

V and J are TRBV11-2 and TRBJ2-6; TRBD2 aligns across 7 bases. Germline V gene data show CDR1 as SGHAT and CDR2 as FQNNGV. After removal of 5 bases from V and 2 bases from J, the junction contained 18 bases not matched to a gene. This CDR3 is 20 amino acids long. CDR3 sequence (DNA): TGTGCCAGCAGCCCACCTGGCAGAATCATCCGGGAGGCTGGGGCCAACGTCCTGACTTTC. Translated, it gives CASSPPGRIIREAGANVLTF.

The CDR3: CASSSTVSSYEQYF. CDR3 DNA sequence: TGTGCCAGCAGTTCAACGGTGAGCTCCTACGAGCAGTACTTC. The V gene is TRBV14, the J gene TRBJ2-7; D not resolved. V lost 6 bases and J 0 bases, leaving 12 bases between the germline ends. This CDR3 contains 14 residues. Germline loops: CDR1 SGHDN, CDR2 FVKESK.

In its sample, this clonotype was seen a few times. The chain recombines TRBV20-1 with TRBJ2-2; 12 bases are shared with TRBD2. CDR3 size: 15 residues. The V and J ends lost 0 bases and 6 bases, in that order; junction bases with no gene match: 2. CDR1 and CDR2 from the germline V gene are DFQATT and SNEGSKA (reference sequence). The chain's CDR3 is CSARDRLAGAGELFF. The CDR3 nucleotides read TGCAGTGCTAGAGACAGACTAGCGGGGGCCGGGGAGCTGTTTTTT.

By share, this clonotype counts as medium-sized. The chain uses TRBV6-2 or TRBV6-3 and TRBJ1-2, with TRBD1 matching 7 bases. The V gene's germline CDR1 is MNHEY and CDR2 SVGEGT. The CDR3 length is 14 residues. Losses at the gene ends were 6 bases for V and 4 bases for J; bases not matched to a gene: 8. Here the CDR3 DNA reads TGTGCCAGCAGCTATACGACAGGGTTCTATGGCTACACCTTC. It translates to CASSYTTGFYGYTF.

This clonotype is medium-sized in the sample. The chain has TRBV24-1 and TRBJ1-2; the match to TRBD1 covers 7 bases. This CDR3 comprises 14 residues. Losses at the gene ends were 4 bases for V and 8 bases for J; bases not matched to a gene: 9. Germline CDR1 reads KGHDR; CDR2 reads SFDVKD. CDR3 bases: TGTGCCACCAGTGACTTCGACAGGGTACAGGGCTACACCTTC. Encoded protein: CATSDFDRVQGYTF.

This clonotype was detected a few times. The rearrangement links TRBV5-6 to TRBJ1-6, with a tentative D call TRBD1 (6 bases). This CDR3 spans 14 amino acids. The germline CDR1 and CDR2 sequences are SGHDT and YYEEEE. The V gene lost 6 bases and the J gene lost 5 bases, with 12 bases spanning the gap. The CDR3 loop reads CASTPTGNNSPLHF. CDR3 bases: TGTGCCAGCACCCCTACAGGGAATAATTCACCCCTCCACTTT.

This rearrangement joins TRBV14 to TRBJ1-2; D possibly corresponds to TRBD1 (6 bases). This CDR3 spans 16 amino acids. V lost 4 bases, J lost 5 bases, and 20 bases lay in between. Per the germline V gene, CDR1 is SGHDN and CDR2 is FVKESK. This CDR3 is CASSRSRAGDQYGYTF. The CDR3 bases are TGTGCCAGCAGCCGGAGCCGGGCAGGGGATCAGTATGGCTACACCTTC.

By share, this clonotype counts as medium-sized. J is TRBJ1-6 and V is TRBV15, with D tentatively TRBD1 (6 bases). V was trimmed by 8 bases and J by 13 bases, leaving 21 bases between them. Germline CDR1 and CDR2: LNHNV and YYDKDF (reference sequence). The CDR3 totals 14 residues. The CDR3 DNA reads TGTGCCACCCGGTTAAGTCAGGGGCTCTGGCCCCTCCACTTT. Translation: CATRLSQGLWPLHF. The full variable domain, with the rest looked up from reference TRBV15 and TRBJ1-6, is DAMVIQNPRYQVTQFGKPVTLSCSQTLNHNVMYWYQQKSSQAPKLLFHYYDKDFNNEADTPDNFQSRRPNTSFCFLDIRSPGLGDTAMYLCATRLSQGLWPLHFGNGTRLTVT.

This clonotype was detected only a few times. The genes are TRBV20-1 and TRBJ1-2; 12 nucleotides match TRBD1. V dropped 4 bases and J dropped 8; count of bases not matched to a gene: 11. This CDR3 has 15 amino acids. Germline V gives CDR1 DFQATT, CDR2 SNEGSKA (reference sequence). The CDR3 nucleotides are TGCAGTGCTACAAGGCCGGGACAGGGGGCGTACGGCTACACCTTC. Translating gives CSATRPGQGAYGYTF.

This clonotype was detected a few times. The V and J genes are TRBV6-1 and TRBJ1-4; D is uncertain. Germline lookup yields CDR1 MNHNS and CDR2 SASEGT. The CDR3 has 12 amino acids. V dropped 6 bases and J dropped 6 bases, with 8 bases sitting between them. The CDR3, as DNA: TGTGCCAGCAGCCGCCTGTATGAAAAACTGTTTTTT. This translates into CASSRLYEKLFF.

This clonotype was detected a few times. The chain recombines TRBV7-9 with TRBJ1-1; D perhaps matches TRBD1 (5 bases). The CDR3 is 14 amino acids. Germline values: CDR1 SEHNR, CDR2 FQNEAQ (reference sequence). Trimming stripped 4 bases from V and 4 bases from J, with 13 bases between. The CDR3 bases are TGTGCCAGCAGCTCCAGACAGCGCCTCACTGAAGCTTTCTTT. It is translated as CASSSRQRLTEAFF.

In its sample, this clonotype was seen a few times. The gene calls are TRBV19 and TRBJ2-5; a weak D match, TRBD2 (7 bases). The germline V and J ends were trimmed by 4 bases and 4 bases, with 16 bases remaining between them. CDR1 is LNHDA, CDR2 SQIVND, per germline (reference sequence). The CDR3 consists of 15 residues. In DNA, the CDR3 is TGTGCCAGTAGTAGGGCGGGGGCCCTGGGAGAGACCCAGTACTTC. Its protein is CASSRAGALGETQYF.

The sample holds a few counts of this clonotype. The rearrangement uses TRBV7-9 and TRBJ1-1, with a tentative D call TRBD1 (5 bases). Trimming took off 2 bases at V and 6 bases at J, with 10 bases between the two ends. The CDR3 has 13 residues. In germline, CDR1 is SEHNR, CDR2 FQNEAQ (reference sequence). The DNA for the CDR3 is TGTGCCAGCAGCTTATCGCAGGGCGCTGAAGCTTTCTTT. Translated: CASSLSQGAEAFF.

By proportion, this clonotype is medium-sized. This chain connects TRBV24-1 to TRBJ1-5, with TRBD1 as a possible D gene (5 bases). CDR1 is KGHDR, CDR2 SFDVKD, per germline. The CDR3 spans 16 residues. Trimming removed 5 bases at V and 9 bases at J, with 22 bases between. In nucleotides, the CDR3 is TGTGCCACCAGTGTCGGGGGGGGACGGAGCTATGGGCCCCAGCATTTT. Translated: CATSVGGGRSYGPQHF.

The V and J genes are TRBV12-3 or TRBV12-4 and TRBJ2-3, with no clear D. V was pared by 6 bases and J by 6 bases, with 10 bases between. There are 12 residues in the CDR3. The CDR3 nucleotides are TGTGCCAGCAGCCTATGGGTGGATACGCAGTATTTT. Its protein is CASSLWVDTQYF.

This clonotype is medium-sized by share. This chain joins TRBV11-3 and TRBJ2-3; the D is unclear. Germline loops: CDR1 SGHNT, CDR2 YENEEA. This CDR3 has 14 amino acids. The V end was cut by 1 base, the J end by 8 bases, with 13 bases between. CDR3 nucleotides: TGTGCCAGCAGCTTAGTGCCCTGGGGTCCTACGCAGTATTTT. Its translation is CASSLVPWGPTQYF.

This clonotype occurred a few times. The rearrangement joins TRBV10-1 to TRBJ2-6, with 11 bases identical to TRBD2. V shed 4 bases and J 0 bases; nucleotides not matched to a gene: 5. There are 18 residues in the CDR3. Germline CDR1 is WNHNN and CDR2 is SYGVQD (reference sequence). CDR3 DNA: TGCGCCAGCAGTGTGGTACTAGCGGGGGACTCTGGGGCCAACGTCCTGACTTTC. The encoded protein is CASSVVLAGDSGANVLTF.

A few counts support this clonotype. The V call is TRBV11-2, the J call TRBJ2-2; the match to TRBD2 covers 8 bases. CDR3 length: 16 residues. With 4 bases clipped from V and 3 bases from J, the junction kept 7 bases outside the gene matches. Per the germline V gene, CDR1 is SGHAT and CDR2 is FQNNGV. CDR3: CASSSERGRYTGELFF. The DNA for the CDR3 is TGTGCCAGCAGCTCAGAGCGGGGGCGGTACACCGGGGAGCTGTTTTTT. The full variable domain, completed using reference TRBV11-2 and TRBJ2-2, is EAGVAQSPRYKIIEKRQSVAFWCNPISGHATLYWYQQILGQGPKLLIQFQNNGVVDDSQLPKDRFSAERLKGVDSTLKIQPAKLEDSAVYLCASSSERGRYTGELFFGEGSRLTVL.